One T cell receptor beta chain is described in this entry. Its target is unknown. This sample was taken from a study of a mutant IDH1 vaccine in newly diagnosed glioma. Deletions cut 1 base from V and 6 bases from J, with 16 bases between. This CDR3 has 17 residues. CDR1 and CDR2 from the germline V gene are LGHNA and YSLEER. The method was immunoSEQ multiplex PCR; TCRdb's version includes in-frame clones alone and lacks a portion of them. The table records roughly 74,000 clones, 85% of them present only once. Sample time point: week 23, last vaccination. Topical imiquimod accompanied each vaccine dose, which consisted of 300 ug of mutant IDH1 20-mer peptide.

The chain uses TRBV4-3 and TRBJ1-6; D gene ambiguous. The source is a man in his thirties or forties with glioma. Some clones in this sample may be carry-over from other donors' samples. The sequenced sample was PBMCs, obtained from a glioma patient whose treatment included an IDH1 peptide vaccine. The CDR3 here is CASSQVVSVSGNSPLHF. The CDR3 bases are TGCGCCAGCAGCCAAGTAGTTTCCGTCTCGGGTAATTCACCCCTCCACTTT.